These T cell receptor beta chains were read from a single sample in a study of blood T cells in healthy people across ages. A single record per CDR3 protein comes from TCRdb applying MiXCR to the 5' RACE reads. The top ten clones hold 30% to 45% of a sample with about 640,000 distinct CDR3 sequences, roughly 58% of them seen once. Sequenced: blood. These receptors all come from a man in his 60s in good health. The CDR3 runs from the conserved cysteine through the conserved F or W. Each record gives: D gene, V gene, J gene, CDR3 protein. D genes are given only for firm matches.

D gene: .; V gene: TRBV4-1; J gene: TRBJ2-1; CDR3 protein: CASSQDEERDNEQFF
D gene: TRBD2; V gene: TRBV6-5; J gene: TRBJ2-1; CDR3 protein: CASRSLAGGASGEQFF
D gene: TRBD1; V gene: TRBV3-1; J gene: TRBJ1-2; CDR3 protein: CASSLGITGEAGYTF
D gene: TRBD1; V gene: TRBV6-6; J gene: TRBJ2-4; CDR3 protein: CASSQTGDIQYF
D gene: .; V gene: TRBV11-2; J gene: TRBJ2-1; CDR3 protein: CASSLPSTSSYNEQFF
D gene: TRBD1; V gene: TRBV5-5; J gene: .; CDR3 protein: CASSWGTGGEGETQYF
D gene: .; V gene: TRBV29-1; J gene: TRBJ1-1; CDR3 protein: CSVEAERGVTNTEAFF
D gene: .; V gene: TRBV5-1; J gene: TRBJ2-1; CDR3 protein: CASSRGLGLAYNEQFF
D gene: .; V gene: TRBV3-1; J gene: TRBJ2-7; CDR3 protein: CASSQDFRVGEQYF
D gene: .; V gene: TRBV28; J gene: TRBJ2-1; CDR3 protein: CASSSTGAWPGNEQFF
D gene: .; V gene: TRBV29-1; J gene: TRBJ1-5; CDR3 protein: CSVEEAQGQPQHF
D gene: .; V gene: TRBV7-2; J gene: TRBJ2-3; CDR3 protein: CASSPLQDTQYF
D gene: .; V gene: TRBV4-1; J gene: TRBJ2-1; CDR3 protein: CASSQDSPYYNEQFF
D gene: .; V gene: TRBV11-2; J gene: TRBJ2-1; CDR3 protein: CASSLSYNNEQFF
D gene: TRBD2; V gene: TRBV4-2; J gene: .; CDR3 protein: CASSQVISGNEQYF